The source of this T cell receptor beta chain is a study of shared clonotypes between healthy human individuals. TCRdb's copy holds only in-frame clones and misses some; the assay was immunoSEQ multiplex PCR. Of 1 million to 1.2 million clones listed, around three quarters were seen once; the top ten hold roughly 0.9%. This clone was recorded once. V was clipped by 6 bases and J by 7 bases, with 19 bases between them. This CDR3 contains 15 residues. Germline V gene data show CDR1 as MDHEN and CDR2 as SYDVKM. The chain couples TRBV28 to TRBJ2-1, with D perhaps being TRBD1 or TRBD2 (6 bases each). The material sequenced was memory CD4+ T cells from PBMCs. The subset was: CD45RA-negative fraction. The receptor was derived from a man younger than 30 in good health. Some clones in this sample may be carry-over from other donors' samples. In nucleotides, the CDR3 is TGTGCCAGCAGAAGACCCTGGGGGGCTGGGAATGAGCAGTTCTTC. It yields the protein CASRRPWGAGNEQFF.